The 26 T cell receptor beta chains below come from one sample, sequenced in a study of blood T cell repertoires in COVID-19. Generated by immunoSEQ multiplex PCR, the TCRdb table keeps only in-frame clones and is missing some. The data show 95,000 to 150,000 clones, just over 85% seen once. The sample was peripheral blood. All receptors derive from a man aged 35 to 55 with acute or convalescent COVID-19.

The chain is built from TRBV15 and TRBJ1-2, with 8 bases that match TRBD1. The trim removed 8 bases at V and 3 bases at J, leaving 8 bases unmatched. The CDR3 runs to 14 residues. Germline CDR1 LNHNV, CDR2 YYDKDF (reference sequence). The CDR3 loop is CATAGGREYYGYTF. The CDR3 bases are TGTGCCACCGCAGGGGGCAGGGAGTACTATGGCTACACCTTC. Filled out from reference TRBV15 and TRBJ1-2, the complete variable domain reads DAMVIQNPRYQVTQFGKPVTLSCSQTLNHNVMYWYQQKSSQAPKLLFHYYDKDFNNEADTPDNFQSRRPNTSFCFLDIRSPGLGDTAMYLCATAGGREYYGYTFGSGTRLTVV.

This sequence joins TRBV7-2 and TRBJ2-1; TRBD2 aligns across 7 bases. The germline V gene encodes CDR1 SGHTA and CDR2 FQGNSA. The J segment lost 6 bases and the V segment lost 5 bases, leaving 13 bases of the junction unmatched. This CDR3 has 16 residues. DNA of the CDR3: TGTGCCAGCAGCCAGGAGGTAGCGGGTGGGGGCAATGAGCAGTTCTTC. As protein: CASSQEVAGGGNEQFF.

The chain combines TRBV30 with TRBJ2-3; the match to TRBD2 covers 9 bases. With V trimmed by 6 bases and J by 4 bases, 11 bases remained unmatched. The CDR3 is 15 residues long. From germline, CDR1 is GTSNPN and CDR2 SVGIG (reference sequence). The CDR3 DNA sequence: TGTGCCTGTGTTACCGTAGCGGGAGTCCCAGATACGCAGTATTTT. Protein product: CACVTVAGVPDTQYF.

This clone showed up just a few times. The chain employs TRBV5-1 and TRBJ1-5, with D perhaps matching TRBD1 (6 bases). Germline V gives CDR1 SGHRS, CDR2 YFSETQ. The CDR3 spans 14 residues. Trimming removed 4 bases from V and 9 bases from J, with 17 bases in between. This chain's CDR3 is CASSPSAGVGPQHF. For the CDR3, the DNA is TGCGCCAGCAGCCCCTCGGCAGGGGTGGGGCCCCAGCATTTT.

This chain uses TRBV30 with TRBJ1-1; weak D call: TRBD1 (6 bases). The length of the CDR3 is 16 residues. Germline-derived CDR1 and CDR2 are GTSNPN and SVGIG (reference sequence). Between the trimmed V and J ends, which lost 1 base and 0 bases, there was a span of 15 bases. As DNA, the CDR3 is TGTGCCTGGAGTGGGGGGACACGAGGGATGAACACTGAAGCTTTCTTT. Translated, it gives CAWSGGTRGMNTEAFF.

V usage is TRBV7-9 and J usage is TRBJ2-1; 10 bases are shared with TRBD2. The ends lost 6 bases at V and 5 bases at J; junction bases unmatched: 7. In germline, CDR1 is SEHNR, CDR2 FQNEAQ (reference sequence). The CDR3 sequence is 15 residues long. The CDR3 protein is CASRPGTSANNEQFF. For the CDR3, the DNA is TGTGCCAGCAGGCCCGGGACTAGCGCAAACAATGAGCAGTTCTTC. The full variable domain, completed using reference TRBV7-9 and TRBJ2-1, is DTGVSQNPRHKITKRGQNVTFRCDPISEHNRLYWYRQTLGQGPEFLTYFQNEAQLEKSRLLSDRFSAERPKGSFSTLEIQRTEQGDSAMYLCASRPGTSANNEQFFGPGTRLTVL.

The rearrangement uses TRBV3-1 (or the pseudogene TRBV3-2) and TRBJ1-4, with 7 bases lining up with TRBD1. CDR3 length: 17 amino acids. Germline trimming cut 8 bases from V and 4 bases from J; bases unmatched to any gene: 16. Germline V gives CDR1 LGHDT, CDR2 YNNKEL (reference sequence). The CDR3 loop is CASGPGTVKVVNEKLFF. In nucleotides, the CDR3 is TGTGCCAGCGGACCCGGGACAGTAAAGGTCGTTAATGAAAAACTGTTTTTT.

The chain links TRBV7-2 to TRBJ1-5, with D maybe TRBD1 (5 bases). Germline V gene data show CDR1 as SGHTA and CDR2 as FQGNSA. The CDR3 is 11 residues long. Trimming removed 4 bases from V and 9 bases from J, with 7 bases in between. CDR3 nucleotides: TGTGCCAGCAGCTCCACAGGGCCCCAGCATTTT. Residues: CASSSTGPQHF.

The CDR3 sequence is CASSVVGASLREQYF. The CDR3 nucleotides are TGTGCCAGCAGCGTAGTGGGGGCCTCCCTACGCGAGCAGTACTTC. The chain couples TRBV9 to TRBJ2-7, with TRBD1 as a possible D gene (6 bases). Trimming took off 0 bases at V and 6 bases at J, with 16 bases between the two ends. The CDR3 totals 15 residues. Germline V gives CDR1 SGDLS, CDR2 YYNGEE.

This sequence joins TRBV15 and TRBJ2-7; TRBD2 matches at 9 bases. There are 14 residues in the CDR3. With V trimmed by 5 bases and J by 6 bases, 8 bases remained unmatched. Germline CDR1 and CDR2: LNHNV and YYDKDF (reference sequence). For the CDR3, the DNA is TGTGCCACCAGCGTCGGGACTAGCATCCGCGAGCAGTACTTC. It yields the protein CATSVGTSIREQYF.

This chain joins TRBV12-5 and TRBJ1-2, with D possibly being TRBD1 (5 bases). V was clipped by 9 bases and J by 7 bases, with 15 bases between them. The CDR3 is 12 residues long. CDR1 is LGHNT and CDR2 is FRNRAP in the germline V gene. The CDR3 protein is CARATQGSGYTF. The CDR3 nucleotides are TGTGCTAGGGCGACCCAGGGTTCTGGCTACACCTTC.

The CDR3 nucleotides are TGTGCCAGTAGTATAGATCCCCGGAGCCGCGGGGCCAAAAACATTCAGTACTTC. Protein sequence: CASSIDPRSRGAKNIQYF. This chain uses TRBV19 with TRBJ2-4, with D tentatively TRBD2 (5 bases). Germline values: CDR1 LNHDA, CDR2 SQIVND (reference sequence). Trimming left V 0 bases short and J 1 base short, with 16 bases between. The CDR3 sequence is 18 residues long.

This chain uses TRBV6-5 with TRBJ2-5; 7 nucleotides line up with TRBD1. The CDR3 extends over 14 amino acids. V trimming: 6 bases; J trimming: 4 bases; junction bases outside the gene matches: 8. Germline lookup yields CDR1 MNHEY and CDR2 SVGAGI. In DNA, the CDR3 is TGTGCCAGCAGAGAGACAGGGAGTGGAGAGACCCAGTACTTC. Its translation: CASRETGSGETQYF.

In the case of this clone: Additional DNA sequences in this sample encode the identical CDR3. This rearrangement joins TRBV11-3 to TRBJ2-5; 7 bases agree with TRBD2. The CDR3 length is 13 residues. The V gene end was trimmed by 4 bases and the J gene end by 5 bases; junction bases not matched to a gene: 4. In germline, CDR1 is SGHNT, CDR2 YENEEA. CDR3 nucleotide sequence: TGTGCCAGCAGCTCGACTAGCACTGAGACCCAGTACTTC. This gives the protein CASSSTSTETQYF.

The chain combines TRBV7-2 with TRBJ1-1, with 7 bases matching TRBD1. Trimming took 1 base from V and 1 from J; bases not matched to a gene: 12. In germline, CDR1 is SGHTA, CDR2 FQGNSA. The CDR3 loop spans 18 amino acids. The CDR3 protein is CASSLVLLGQASNTEAFF. DNA of the CDR3: TGTGCCAGCAGCTTAGTTTTATTAGGACAGGCGTCGAACACTGAAGCTTTCTTT.

The chain employs TRBV5-1 and TRBJ2-3, with 10 bases that match TRBD1. V shed 6 bases, J shed 4 bases, and the junction held 5 bases outside the gene matches. Germline CDR1 reads SGHRS; CDR2 reads YFSETQ. The CDR3 extends over 14 amino acids. For the CDR3, the DNA is TGCGCCAGCAAGACGGGACAGGGGTCAGATACGCAGTATTTT. This translates into CASKTGQGSDTQYF.

The rearrangement links TRBV24-1 to TRBJ1-1; perhaps TRBD1 as D (6 bases). V dropped 7 bases and J dropped 3 bases, with 17 bases sitting between them. The length of the CDR3 is 15 residues. Germline CDR1 is KGHDR and CDR2 is SFDVKD. The CDR3 spells CATSTTGLGDTEAFF. For the CDR3, the DNA is TGTGCCACCAGCACGACAGGTTTAGGGGACACTGAAGCTTTCTTT.

The chain combines TRBV6-5 with TRBJ1-1; 8 bases line up with TRBD1. With V trimmed by 10 bases and J by 5 bases, 6 bases remained unmatched. The CDR3 extends over 12 amino acids. The germline CDR1 and CDR2 sequences are MNHEY and SVGAGI. CDR3 region: CATGGLGTEAFF. DNA of the CDR3: TGTGCCACAGGGGGCTTGGGGACTGAAGCTTTCTTT.

The rearrangement joins TRBV6-2 or TRBV6-3 to TRBJ2-2; 10 bases map to TRBD1. V was pared by 0 bases and J by 7 bases, with 8 bases of the junction left unmatched. The CDR3 extends over 17 amino acids. Germline-derived CDR1 and CDR2 are MNHEY and SVGEGT. CDR3 nucleotide sequence: TGTGCCAGCAGTTACTCTGCCGGGACAGGGGTGGACGGGGAGCTGTTTTTT. Translation gives CASSYSAGTGVDGELFF.

V and J are TRBV7-9 and TRBJ2-3; a possible D gene is TRBD1 (6 bases). Germline assignment: CDR1 SEHNR and CDR2 FQNEAQ (reference sequence). The CDR3 covers 15 residues. The germline V and J ends were trimmed by 0 bases and 1 base, with 8 bases remaining between them. The CDR3, as DNA: TGTGCCAGCAGCTTAGCGGGACAAGGCACAGATACGCAGTATTTT. Translating gives CASSLAGQGTDTQYF. Drawing the rest from reference TRBV7-9 and TRBJ2-3, the complete variable domain is DTGVSQNPRHKITKRGQNVTFRCDPISEHNRLYWYRQTLGQGPEFLTYFQNEAQLEKSRLLSDRFSAERPKGSFSTLEIQRTEQGDSAMYLCASSLAGQGTDTQYFGPGTRLTVL.

This chain connects TRBV7-2 to TRBJ1-5; D is possibly TRBD1 (6 bases). This CDR3 is built from 14 residues. Germline V lookup: CDR1 SGHTA, CDR2 FQGNSA. V lost 4 bases to trimming and J lost 2 bases, with 9 bases between them. In DNA, the CDR3 is TGTGCCAGCAGCTCCAGACAGGGCAATCAGCCCCAGCATTTT. It yields the protein CASSSRQGNQPQHF.

The genes are TRBV5-8 and TRBJ1-6, with a tentative D call TRBD1 (5 bases). Germline CDR1 reads SGHTS; CDR2 reads YDEGEE. This CDR3 is 15 amino acids long. V was shortened by 4 bases and J by 0 bases, with 8 bases between the two germline ends. This CDR3 is CASSLDSSYNSPLHF. In DNA, the CDR3 is TGTGCCAGCAGCCTTGACAGCTCCTATAATTCACCCCTCCACTTT.

The chain combines TRBV5-6 with TRBJ2-5; 10 positions agree with TRBD2. V was pared by 2 bases and J by 5 bases, with 6 bases of the junction left unmatched. This CDR3 has 15 amino acids. Germline CDR1 reads SGHDT; CDR2 reads YYEEEE. In DNA, the CDR3 is TGTGCCAGCAGCTTCTCTAGCGGGAGCTGGGAGACCCAGTACTTC. This sequence encodes CASSFSSGSWETQYF.

The gene calls are TRBV19 and TRBJ1-2; D call uncertain. Trimming cost V 4 bases and J 8 bases, with 11 bases left between them. Germline CDR1 reads LNHDA; CDR2 reads SQIVND (reference sequence). The CDR3 sequence is 12 residues long. The CDR3 reads CASSRDEWGYTF. Written as DNA, the CDR3 is TGTGCCAGTAGTAGAGATGAGTGGGGCTACACCTTC.

The V and J genes are TRBV2 and TRBJ1-5; no reliable D call. This CDR3 has 14 amino acids. The germline V gene encodes CDR1 SNHLY and CDR2 FYNNEI. V was cut by 2 bases and J by 0 bases, with 5 bases left in between. For the CDR3, the DNA is TGTGCCAGCAGTGAAATTCATAGCAATCAGCCCCAGCATTTT. Amino acid sequence: CASSEIHSNQPQHF.

This chain uses TRBV9 with TRBJ1-1, with a weak D call TRBD1 (5 bases). V was trimmed by 0 bases and J by 3 bases, leaving 9 bases between them. Germline V gene data show CDR1 as SGDLS and CDR2 as YYNGEE. The CDR3 is 14 amino acids. The CDR3 DNA follows: TGTGCCAGCAGCGTAGACGGGGGGGACACTGAAGCTTTCTTT. It encodes CASSVDGGDTEAFF.